This T cell receptor (beta chain) came from a study of radiotherapy plus CTLA-4 blockade in lung cancer (dated by TCRdb to 2016 to 2019). Context from the whole study: Among enrolled patients, 15% to 20% had an objective response and 25% to 40% reached disease control.

Sequences SGHRS (CDR1) and YFSETQ (CDR2) are obtained from the germline V gene. Taken from cysteine to phenylalanine, the CDR3 has 13 residues. The DNA shown is the 39-base CDR3, in frame from base 1. V lost 4 bases and J lost 5 bases; the stretch between them is 13 bases long. Summary of the overall study and its limitations: The strongest predictors of response were reported to be early dynamic shifts in blood T cell clones along with a rise in serum interferon-beta following radiation. After treatment with radiotherapy and ipilimumab, TCR clones that came from tumors expanded in the peripheral blood.

Libraries were made using the immunoSEQ multiplex PCR assay. The source is immuneACCESS, and TCRdb retained only in-frame sequences with V and J called. Part of the clones is not carried over; for the studies checked, unresolved V genes explain less than half of this, and the remainder is unexplained. The sample data list roughly 24,000 clones, and about 75% of these were observed just once. In total, the top ten clones hold 20% to 25% of the sample. Focal radiation therapy combined with CTLA-4 blockade (ipilimumab) was tested in patients with chemo-refractory metastatic non-small-cell lung cancer. With respect to this clone: Its antigen is not yet known. Base qualities are not at hand, and no much larger clone is one base apart.

The origin of this receptor is a human donor with non-small cell lung cancer that progressed on radiotherapy plus ipilimumab. This material consisted of peripheral blood, taken from a patient treated with radiotherapy plus ipilimumab. The rearranged segments are TRBV5-1 and TRBJ2-7; the D gene cannot be resolved beyond TRBD1 or TRBD2, each matching 5 bases. The sequence in DNA is TGCGCCAGCAGCCCCGGGACCTTTGACGAGCAGTACTTC. Its amino acids are CASSPGTFDEQYF.